This is a list of T cell receptor beta chains from one sample in a study of PD-L1 blockade in urothelial cancer. Profiling relied on immunoSEQ multiplex PCR, and the TCRdb table lists in-frame clones only, not all of them. The sample carries around 120,000 clones, approximately 90% recorded once. The source material was PBMCs, sampled around atezolizumab (anti-PD-L1) treatment. These receptor sequences come from a man aged 55 to 70 with urothelial cancer. Both conserved end residues are part of each CDR3. The order of the fields is V gene, J gene, CDR3 protein.

TRBV29-1,TRBJ2-1,CSVDLRQGAQQFF
TRBV27,TRBJ1-2,CASSFWAGTGDGYTF
TRBV28,TRBJ2-7,CASRPQGGRPSEQYF
TRBV7-2,TRBJ2-7,CASSLGGTGVSYEQYF
TRBV5-1,TRBJ2-7,CASRYGTGGYEQYF
TRBV28,TRBJ2-7,CASTHGTDTYEQYF
TRBV27,TRBJ2-6,CASSPLLAGGSGANVLTF
TRBV28,TRBJ1-2,CASMTPADRPNGYTF
TRBV5-5,TRBJ2-5,CASSPEPRGETQYF
TRBV9,TRBJ1-1,CASSPVPVGLVEAFF
TRBV10-3,TRBJ2-7,CAISEFRGEQYF
TRBV6-4,TRBJ2-2,CASSEESPPLTGELFF
TRBV28,TRBJ2-7,CASRTGGQSSYEQYF
TRBV7-9,TRBJ1-2,CASSLFQGARYGYTF
TRBV5-8,TRBJ2-5,CASSARGLETQYF
TRBV11-2,TRBJ2-5,CASSPQAGVGETQYF
TRBV7-9,TRBJ2-1,CASSLSGGAYEQFF
TRBV7-6,TRBJ2-7,CASSLSSGYEQYF
TRBV5-1,TRBJ2-2,CASSLGTGVTGELFF
TRBV7-9,TRBJ2-5,CASSQRVGETQYF
TRBV9,TRBJ2-5,CASSVEGTRPSETQYF
TRBV29-1,TRBJ2-1,CSVDRGNDEQFF
TRBV4-1,TRBJ1-3,CASSQDSDGNTIYF
TRBV7-3,TRBJ2-7,CASSSTLAAVGEQYF
TRBV7-3,TRBJ1-1,CASSLGPQGLTEAFF
TRBV18,TRBJ2-7,CASSPRSGSSGEQYF
TRBV6-5,TRBJ2-5,CASSQPGLAGDAQYF
TRBV30,TRBJ1-5,CAWRQGVNQPQHF
TRBV6-5,TRBJ1-1,CASRPGHWLNTEAFF